The sequence of this T cell receptor beta chain was determined in a study of cytomegalovirus exposure and HLA in healthy donors. PCR amplification relied on 60 Vbeta primers (plus 13 Jbeta primers). Here immunoSEQ multiplex PCR was the method, and the copy in TCRdb shows in-frame clones only, minus some. The sample has approximately 72,000 clones; 65% to 70% are singletons. CDR3 length equals 15 residues. The J segment lost 6 bases and the V segment lost 5 bases, leaving 10 bases of the junction unmatched. Germline V gene data show CDR1 as MRHNA and CDR2 as SNTAGT. The V gene is TRBV6-4, the J gene TRBJ2-3; 8 bases fit TRBD2. The TCR sequence derives from a middle-aged man in good health and CMV-seropositive. The sequencing input was PBMCs. CDR3 amino acids: CASSPTPGGLDTQYF. CDR3 in DNA: TGTGCCAGCAGTCCAACACCGGGGGGGCTGGATACGCAGTATTTT.